A selection of T cell receptor beta chains follows, all from one sample in a study of shared clonotypes between healthy human individuals. This table comes from immunoSEQ multiplex PCR, and its TCRdb copy is limited to in-frame clones, with some not included. The sample consists of about 1,500,000 clones, about 96% of them appearing once. Specimen: naive CD4+ T cells sorted from blood. These receptors all come from a man aged 30 to 39 in good health. CDR3s include the opening cysteine and the closing phenylalanine or tryptophan. A D gene is named only where the DNA matches it firmly. Clone size is stated in some rows and not others, as once, few, many or a class when expanded.

D gene: -; J gene: TRBJ2-1; V gene: TRBV7-8; clone size: -; CDR3 DNA: TGTGCCAGCCGGACCGGGCATGAGCAGTTCTTC; CDR3 protein: CASRTGHEQFF
D gene: -; J gene: TRBJ2-7; V gene: TRBV5-1; clone size: -; CDR3 DNA: TGCGCCAGCAGCTTCGGGGGCAGCTCCTACGAGCAGTACTTC; CDR3 protein: CASSFGGSSYEQYF
D gene: TRBD1; J gene: TRBJ1-5; V gene: TRBV10-2; clone size: once; CDR3 DNA: TGCGCCAGCAAAAAGGGACAGGGGGAACCCCAGCATTTT; CDR3 protein: CASKKGQGEPQHF
D gene: TRBD2; J gene: TRBJ2-1; V gene: TRBV7-8; clone size: -; CDR3 DNA: TGTGCCAGCAGGCCCGCTAGCGGGAGGGGCAATGAGCAGTTCTTC; CDR3 protein: CASRPASGRGNEQFF
D gene: -; J gene: TRBJ1-5; V gene: TRBV6-6; clone size: -; CDR3 DNA: TGTGCCAGCAGTTACACACAGGGTGACAATCAGCCCCAGCATTTT; CDR3 protein: CASSYTQGDNQPQHF
D gene: TRBD1; J gene: TRBJ2-4; V gene: TRBV9; clone size: -; CDR3 DNA: TGTGCCAGCAGCACCGGACAGGGGAACATTCAGTACTTC; CDR3 protein: CASSTGQGNIQYF
D gene: TRBD1; J gene: TRBJ2-7; V gene: TRBV5-1; clone size: -; CDR3 DNA: TGCGCCAGCAGCTTGGCCCCTCTGGGACAGGGGACCTACGAGCAGTACTTC; CDR3 protein: CASSLAPLGQGTYEQYF
D gene: -; J gene: TRBJ2-1; V gene: TRBV25-1; clone size: -; CDR3 DNA: TGTGCCAGCAGTGTTCTTGAGCTCGGAGAGCAGTTCTTC; CDR3 protein: CASSVLELGEQFF
D gene: -; J gene: TRBJ2-1; V gene: TRBV6-1; clone size: -; CDR3 DNA: TGTGCCAGCAGTGAAGCTGTAGGGTATAGCTCCTACAATGAGCAGTTCTTC; CDR3 protein: CASSEAVGYSSYNEQFF
D gene: -; J gene: TRBJ1-2; V gene: TRBV4-2; clone size: -; CDR3 DNA: TGTGCCAGCAGCCAAGATTTCGGCCTAGGGACTTACTATGGCTACACCTTC; CDR3 protein: CASSQDFGLGTYYGYTF
D gene: TRBD1; J gene: TRBJ2-6; V gene: TRBV28; clone size: -; CDR3 DNA: TGTGCCAGCAGAACCACAGGGGGTTTATCTGGGGCCAACGTCCTGACTTTC; CDR3 protein: CASRTTGGLSGANVLTF
D gene: -; J gene: TRBJ2-7; V gene: TRBV10-1; clone size: -; CDR3 DNA: TGCGCCAGCAGTGAGTCTGGCAGGCAAGCCTACGAGCAGTACTTC; CDR3 protein: CASSESGRQAYEQYF
D gene: TRBD1; J gene: TRBJ2-7; V gene: TRBV15; clone size: -; CDR3 DNA: TGTGCCACCAGCAGACCGGACAGGGCTTCTTCCGAGCAGTACTTC; CDR3 protein: CATSRPDRASSEQYF
D gene: -; J gene: TRBJ2-3; V gene: TRBV11-3; clone size: -; CDR3 DNA: TGTGCCAGCAGCTTTTCCGGGTTCGCAGATACGCAGTATTTT; CDR3 protein: CASSFSGFADTQYF
D gene: -; J gene: TRBJ2-1; V gene: TRBV30; clone size: -; CDR3 DNA: TGTGCCTGGAGTTTGGTAGGGGCGCGCAATGAGCAGTTCTTC; CDR3 protein: CAWSLVGARNEQFF
D gene: -; J gene: TRBJ2-6; V gene: TRBV7-3; clone size: -; CDR3 DNA: TGTGCCAGCAGCTTATTAGGGCCCTCTGGGGCCAACGTCCTGACTTTC; CDR3 protein: CASSLLGPSGANVLTF
D gene: TRBD1; J gene: TRBJ2-7; V gene: TRBV7-9; clone size: -; CDR3 DNA: TGTGCCAGCAGATCAGACAGGGGGCAGGACGAGCAGTACTTC; CDR3 protein: CASRSDRGQDEQYF
D gene: TRBD1; J gene: TRBJ2-7; V gene: TRBV10-2; clone size: -; CDR3 DNA: TGCGCCAGCAGTGACTACAGGGGGATAACCTCCTACGAGCAGTACTTC; CDR3 protein: CASSDYRGITSYEQYF
D gene: TRBD1; J gene: TRBJ1-3; V gene: TRBV27; clone size: -; CDR3 DNA: TGTGCCAGCAGACTCGGGACAGGGGTTGGAAACACCATATATTTT; CDR3 protein: CASRLGTGVGNTIYF
D gene: -; J gene: TRBJ2-1; V gene: TRBV28; clone size: -; CDR3 DNA: TGTGCCAGCAGTTTATCGCTAGCCCGACTGAACAATGAGCAGTTCTTC; CDR3 protein: CASSLSLARLNNEQFF
D gene: TRBD1; J gene: TRBJ1-1; V gene: TRBV4-2; clone size: -; CDR3 DNA: TGTGCCAGCAGCCAAGATAGACAGGGGCAATTTCGGAACACTGAAGCTTTCTTT; CDR3 protein: CASSQDRQGQFRNTEAFF
D gene: TRBD1; J gene: TRBJ1-2; V gene: TRBV7-6; clone size: -; CDR3 DNA: TGTGCCAGCAGCCCGGGACAGGTTCTTGGCTACACCTTC; CDR3 protein: CASSPGQVLGYTF
D gene: TRBD1; J gene: TRBJ2-1; V gene: TRBV7-9; clone size: once; CDR3 DNA: TGTGCCAGCAGCTTACAGGGGGCCTCCTACAATGAGCAGTTCTTC; CDR3 protein: CASSLQGASYNEQFF
D gene: -; J gene: TRBJ2-6; V gene: TRBV25-1; clone size: -; CDR3 DNA: TGTGCCAGCGCTTATGCCTCTGGGGCCAACGTCCTGACTTTC; CDR3 protein: CASAYASGANVLTF
D gene: TRBD2; J gene: TRBJ2-5; V gene: TRBV6-6; clone size: -; CDR3 DNA: TGTGCCAGCAGTTACTTCGCGGGAGGTGGCCGGGAGACCCAGTACTTC; CDR3 protein: CASSYFAGGGRETQYF
D gene: -; J gene: TRBJ2-1; V gene: TRBV6-4; clone size: -; CDR3 DNA: TGTGCCAGCAGTGACTCGCTGCTCTACAATGAGCAGTTCTTC; CDR3 protein: CASSDSLLYNEQFF
D gene: TRBD2; J gene: TRBJ2-1; V gene: TRBV25-1; clone size: once; CDR3 DNA: TGTGCCATCGGGGGGGAGGGCCTGGGGCATGAGCAGTTCTTC; CDR3 protein: CAIGGEGLGHEQFF
D gene: -; J gene: TRBJ2-7; V gene: TRBV2; clone size: -; CDR3 DNA: TGTGCCAGCAGTCAGGTGGACGAGCAGTACTTC; CDR3 protein: CASSQVDEQYF
D gene: -; J gene: TRBJ1-3; V gene: TRBV19; clone size: -; CDR3 DNA: TGTGCCAGTAAGGCGGACTCTGGAAACACCATATATTTT; CDR3 protein: CASKADSGNTIYF
D gene: -; J gene: TRBJ2-7; V gene: TRBV5-4; clone size: once; CDR3 DNA: TGTGCCAGCAGCCCCCATGGTGGGGCCTTCTCCTACGAGCAGTACTTC; CDR3 protein: CASSPHGGAFSYEQYF
D gene: -; J gene: TRBJ2-3; V gene: TRBV10-3; clone size: -; CDR3 DNA: TGTGCCATCAGTGAACTGCTATTGGGAGATACGCAGTATTTT; CDR3 protein: CAISELLLGDTQYF
D gene: -; J gene: TRBJ2-1; V gene: TRBV10-2; clone size: -; CDR3 DNA: TGCGCCACCAGCAAGAATGAGCAGTTCTTC; CDR3 protein: CATSKNEQFF
D gene: TRBD2; J gene: TRBJ2-3; V gene: TRBV7-2; clone size: -; CDR3 DNA: TGTGCCAGCAGCCCTGGGGGGACTAGCCTCAGCACAGATACGCAGTATTTT; CDR3 protein: CASSPGGTSLSTDTQYF
D gene: TRBD2; J gene: TRBJ2-1; V gene: TRBV28; clone size: -; CDR3 DNA: TGTGCCAGCAGTCTCCTACTAGCGGGAGGGCCCGGTGAGCAGTTCTTC; CDR3 protein: CASSLLLAGGPGEQFF
D gene: -; J gene: TRBJ2-1; V gene: TRBV5-1; clone size: once; CDR3 DNA: TGCGCCAGCAGCTTGGCCGTCAAGCACAATGAGCAGTTCTTC; CDR3 protein: CASSLAVKHNEQFF
D gene: -; J gene: TRBJ1-1; V gene: TRBV7-2; clone size: -; CDR3 DNA: TGTGCCAGCAGCTGGACTGGAATGAACACTGAAGCTTTCTTT; CDR3 protein: CASSWTGMNTEAFF
D gene: TRBD1; J gene: TRBJ2-7; V gene: TRBV2; clone size: -; CDR3 DNA: TGTGCCAGCAGTGATGTAGGACAGGGGGACCACGAGCAGTACTTC; CDR3 protein: CASSDVGQGDHEQYF